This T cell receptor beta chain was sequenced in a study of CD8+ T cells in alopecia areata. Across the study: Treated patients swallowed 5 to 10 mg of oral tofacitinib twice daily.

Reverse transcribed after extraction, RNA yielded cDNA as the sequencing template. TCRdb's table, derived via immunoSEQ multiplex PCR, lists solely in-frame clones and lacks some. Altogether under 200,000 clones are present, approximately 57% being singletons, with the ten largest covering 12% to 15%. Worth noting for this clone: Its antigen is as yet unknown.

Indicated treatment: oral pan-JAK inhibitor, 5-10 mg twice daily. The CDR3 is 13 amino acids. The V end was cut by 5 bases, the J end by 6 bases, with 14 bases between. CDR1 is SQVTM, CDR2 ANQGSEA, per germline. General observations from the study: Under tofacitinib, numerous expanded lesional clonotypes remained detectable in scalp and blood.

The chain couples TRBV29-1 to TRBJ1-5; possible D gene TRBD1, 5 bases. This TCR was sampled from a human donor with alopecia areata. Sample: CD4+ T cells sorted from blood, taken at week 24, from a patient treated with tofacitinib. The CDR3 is CSVLRGPGQPQHF. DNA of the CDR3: TGCAGCGTTCTCCGGGGCCCTGGTCAGCCCCAGCATTTT.